This is a list of T cell receptor beta chains from one sample in a study of radiation and T cells in renal cell carcinoma. The assay was immunoSEQ multiplex PCR, and TCRdb's table has in-frame clones only and misses some. The sample holds 150,000 to 190,000 clones; 87% are singletons and the top ten take 13%. This specimen consisted of blood, obtained from a patient whose treatment included radiotherapy and nephrectomy. The receptor source for this set is a woman aged 45 to 65 with renal cell carcinoma. CDR3s include the opening cysteine and the closing phenylalanine or tryptophan. The D gene is left open where the match is weak. Rows may omit the clone size; those that give it use once, few, many or a size class.

CDR3aa: CSAILKGTSFNQPQHF
CDR3nt: TGCAGCGCGATCCTTAAAGGGACGTCCTTCAATCAGCCCCAGCATTTT
j_gene: TRBJ1-5
d_gene: NA
len: 16
v_gene: TRBV29-1
abundance: NA

CDR3aa: CASSETGTNYGYTF
CDR3nt: TGTGCCAGCAGTGAAACGGGTACTAACTATGGCTACACCTTC
j_gene: TRBJ1-2
d_gene: NA
len: 14
v_gene: TRBV6-1
abundance: NA

CDR3aa: CAISEGEGSEQYF
CDR3nt: TGTGCCATCAGTGAAGGGGAGGGGAGCGAGCAGTACTTC
j_gene: TRBJ2-7
d_gene: TRBD2
len: 13
v_gene: TRBV10-3
abundance: NA

CDR3aa: CASSPRLRASYGYTF
CDR3nt: TGTGCCAGTAGTCCCCGGTTGAGGGCTAGCTATGGCTACACCTTC
j_gene: TRBJ1-2
d_gene: NA
len: 15
v_gene: TRBV19
abundance: few

CDR3aa: CASSERWNEQYF
CDR3nt: TGTGCCAGCAGTGAAAGGTGGAACGAGCAGTACTTC
j_gene: TRBJ2-7
d_gene: NA
len: 12
v_gene: TRBV6-1
abundance: NA

CDR3aa: CASSPGASGGFPYEQYF
CDR3nt: TGTGCCAGCAGCCCCGGGGCTAGCGGGGGCTTTCCCTACGAGCAGTACTTC
j_gene: TRBJ2-7
d_gene: TRBD2
len: 17
v_gene: TRBV7-6
abundance: NA

CDR3aa: CASSPITEAFF
CDR3nt: TGTGCCAGCTCACCAATCACTGAAGCTTTCTTT
j_gene: TRBJ1-1
d_gene: NA
len: 11
v_gene: TRBV18
abundance: once

CDR3aa: CASSFTGQGDYGYTF
CDR3nt: TGTGCCAGCAGCTTTACGGGACAGGGAGACTATGGCTACACCTTC
j_gene: TRBJ1-2
d_gene: TRBD1
len: 15
v_gene: TRBV7-2
abundance: NA

CDR3aa: CASSNGLAGSDTQYF
CDR3nt: TGTGCCAGCAGTAATGGACTAGCGGGGAGTGATACGCAGTATTTT
j_gene: TRBJ2-3
d_gene: TRBD2
len: 15
v_gene: TRBV7-3
abundance: NA

CDR3aa: CASSYSRWGASEKLFF
CDR3nt: TGTGCCAGCAGTTACTCGCGATGGGGAGCGAGTGAAAAACTGTTTTTT
j_gene: TRBJ1-4
d_gene: NA
len: 16
v_gene: TRBV6-5
abundance: NA

CDR3aa: CASSPRLAGGIYNEQFF
CDR3nt: TGTGCCAGCAGCCCAAGACTAGCGGGGGGGATATACAATGAGCAGTTCTTC
j_gene: TRBJ2-1
d_gene: TRBD2
len: 17
v_gene: TRBV5-4
abundance: NA

CDR3aa: CASSEMGPFSGNTIYF
CDR3nt: TGTGCCAGCAGCGAGATGGGACCGTTCTCTGGAAACACCATATATTTT
j_gene: TRBJ1-3
d_gene: NA
len: 16
v_gene: TRBV7-6
abundance: few

CDR3aa: CASKGERRTGSPLHF
CDR3nt: TGTGCCAGCAAGGGTGAGAGACGCACGGGGTCACCCCTCCACTTT
j_gene: TRBJ1-6
d_gene: NA
len: 15
v_gene: TRBV2
abundance: once

CDR3aa: CASSQGMAGGQDTQYF
CDR3nt: TGCGCCAGCAGCCAAGGAATGGCGGGGGGGCAAGATACGCAGTATTTT
j_gene: TRBJ2-3
d_gene: TRBD2
len: 16
v_gene: TRBV4-1
abundance: NA

CDR3aa: CASSGRGSSPLHF
CDR3nt: TGCGCCAGCAGCGGACGGGGGAGTTCACCCCTCCACTTT
j_gene: TRBJ1-6
d_gene: NA
len: 13
v_gene: TRBV4-1
abundance: NA

CDR3aa: CASSMTRENTGELFF
CDR3nt: TGTGCCAGTAGTATGACACGTGAGAACACCGGGGAGCTGTTTTTT
j_gene: TRBJ2-2
d_gene: NA
len: 15
v_gene: TRBV19
abundance: NA

CDR3aa: CASSIAGFGNTIYF
CDR3nt: TGTGCCAGTAGTATCGCGGGGTTCGGAAACACCATATATTTT
j_gene: TRBJ1-3
d_gene: NA
len: 14
v_gene: TRBV19
abundance: NA

CDR3aa: CATSRDFQRGGLLRTQYF
CDR3nt: TGTGCCACCAGCAGAGATTTCCAGCGCGGGGGGCTTTTGAGAACGCAGTATTTT
j_gene: TRBJ2-3
d_gene: TRBD2
len: 18
v_gene: TRBV15
abundance: NA

CDR3aa: CASSRAGPNEKLFF
CDR3nt: TGTGCCAGCAGCCGAGCGGGGCCTAATGAAAAACTGTTTTTT
j_gene: TRBJ1-4
d_gene: NA
len: 14
v_gene: TRBV7-2
abundance: NA

CDR3aa: CASSSQGLGSPLHF
CDR3nt: TGTGCCAGCAGCTCACAGGGATTAGGTTCACCCCTCCACTTT
j_gene: TRBJ1-6
d_gene: NA
len: 14
v_gene: TRBV7-3
abundance: NA

CDR3aa: CASSITGTGNTEAFF
CDR3nt: TGTGCCAGCAGCATCACCGGGACAGGGAATACTGAAGCTTTCTTT
j_gene: TRBJ1-1
d_gene: TRBD1
len: 15
v_gene: TRBV7-9
abundance: NA

CDR3aa: CASSQDRLGYEQYF
CDR3nt: TGTGCCAGCTCACAGGACAGGTTGGGCTACGAGCAGTACTTC
j_gene: TRBJ2-7
d_gene: TRBD1
len: 14
v_gene: TRBV18
abundance: NA

CDR3aa: CAIGMGGKNEKLFF
CDR3nt: TGTGCCATCGGGATGGGAGGGAAAAATGAAAAACTGTTTTTT
j_gene: TRBJ1-4
d_gene: NA
len: 14
v_gene: TRBV10-3
abundance: NA

CDR3aa: CASGLAYSGNTIYF
CDR3nt: TGTGCTAGTGGTTTGGCCTACTCTGGAAACACCATATATTTT
j_gene: TRBJ1-3
d_gene: NA
len: 14
v_gene: TRBV12-5
abundance: NA

CDR3aa: CASRRTGQTEAFF
CDR3nt: TGTGCCAGCAGACGGACAGGGCAGACTGAAGCTTTCTTT
j_gene: TRBJ1-1
d_gene: TRBD1
len: 13
v_gene: TRBV6-5
abundance: NA

CDR3aa: CASSRSYTQYF
CDR3nt: TGTGCCAGCAGTAGGAGTTATACGCAGTATTTT
j_gene: TRBJ2-3
d_gene: NA
len: 11
v_gene: TRBV2
abundance: NA

CDR3aa: CASSSDFSGNTIYF
CDR3nt: TGTGCCAGCAGTTCGGACTTCTCTGGAAACACCATATATTTT
j_gene: TRBJ1-3
d_gene: NA
len: 14
v_gene: TRBV2
abundance: once

CDR3aa: CASRGREQYF
CDR3nt: TGTGCCAGCAGGGGGCGCGAGCAGTACTTC
j_gene: TRBJ2-7
d_gene: NA
len: 10
v_gene: TRBV6-5
abundance: NA

CDR3aa: CASSLEGNTIYF
CDR3nt: TGCGCCAGCAGCTTGGAAGGAAACACCATATATTTT
j_gene: TRBJ1-3
d_gene: NA
len: 12
v_gene: TRBV5-1
abundance: NA

CDR3aa: CASSYSGGEDEQYF
CDR3nt: TGTGCCAGCAGTTACTCTGGGGGGGAGGACGAGCAGTACTTC
j_gene: TRBJ2-7
d_gene: TRBD2
len: 14
v_gene: TRBV6-6
abundance: NA

CDR3aa: CAGGGLAGGRNEQYF
CDR3nt: TGTGCCGGAGGAGGCCTAGCGGGGGGGCGGAACGAGCAGTACTTC
j_gene: TRBJ2-7
d_gene: TRBD2
len: 15
v_gene: TRBV30
abundance: NA

CDR3aa: CASSQGFSKLAGTTDTQYF
CDR3nt: TGCGCCAGCAGCCAAGGTTTCTCCAAACTAGCGGGGACCACAGATACGCAGTATTTT
j_gene: TRBJ2-3
d_gene: TRBD2
len: 19
v_gene: TRBV4-3
abundance: NA

CDR3aa: CASSQEYGAGELFF
CDR3nt: TGTGCCAGCAGCCAAGAGTACGGGGCCGGGGAGCTGTTTTTT
j_gene: TRBJ2-2
d_gene: NA
len: 14
v_gene: TRBV14
abundance: NA

CDR3aa: CASSLSGQGEAFF
CDR3nt: TGTGCCAGCTCACTCTCAGGACAGGGTGAGGCTTTCTTT
j_gene: TRBJ1-1
d_gene: TRBD1
len: 13
v_gene: TRBV18
abundance: NA

CDR3aa: CASSGQGFPNLNTEAFF
CDR3nt: TGCGCCAGCAGTGGGCAGGGGTTCCCAAATCTGAACACTGAAGCTTTCTTT
j_gene: TRBJ1-1
d_gene: NA
len: 17
v_gene: TRBV10-1
abundance: NA

CDR3aa: CAISSDTNPYEQYF
CDR3nt: TGTGCCATCAGTTCGGACACCAACCCCTACGAGCAGTACTTC
j_gene: TRBJ2-7
d_gene: NA
len: 14
v_gene: TRBV10-3
abundance: NA

CDR3aa: CASSELKTQYF
CDR3nt: TGTGCCAGCAGTGAACTCAAGACCCAGTACTTC
j_gene: TRBJ2-5
d_gene: NA
len: 11
v_gene: TRBV6-1
abundance: NA

CDR3aa: CASSPQGFGQETQYF
CDR3nt: TGTGCCAGTAGTCCGCAGGGGTTTGGGCAAGAGACCCAGTACTTC
j_gene: TRBJ2-5
d_gene: NA
len: 15
v_gene: TRBV19
abundance: NA

CDR3aa: CASSLARGANNSPLHF
CDR3nt: TGCGCCAGCAGCTTGGCCAGAGGGGCCAATAATTCACCCCTCCACTTT
j_gene: TRBJ1-6
d_gene: NA
len: 16
v_gene: TRBV5-1
abundance: NA

CDR3aa: CASSLAGVHEETQYF
CDR3nt: TGTGCCAGCAGCTTGGCGGGGGTCCATGAAGAGACCCAGTACTTC
j_gene: TRBJ2-5
d_gene: TRBD2
len: 15
v_gene: TRBV7-3
abundance: NA

CDR3aa: CASSLGGESYNEQFF
CDR3nt: TGCGCCAGCAGCTTAGGCGGGGAATCTTACAATGAGCAGTTCTTC
j_gene: TRBJ2-1
d_gene: NA
len: 15
v_gene: TRBV5-1
abundance: NA

CDR3aa: CASSSYSVGTDTQYF
CDR3nt: TGTGCCAGCAGCTCGTACTCAGTAGGCACAGATACGCAGTATTTT
j_gene: TRBJ2-3
d_gene: NA
len: 15
v_gene: TRBV11-3
abundance: NA

CDR3aa: CASSTGLRNTEAFF
CDR3nt: TGTGCCAGCTCAACAGGGTTAAGAAACACTGAAGCTTTCTTT
j_gene: TRBJ1-1
d_gene: NA
len: 14
v_gene: TRBV18
abundance: NA

CDR3aa: CASSSGPHEQYF
CDR3nt: TGCGCCAGCAGCTCCGGCCCCCACGAGCAGTACTTC
j_gene: TRBJ2-7
d_gene: NA
len: 12
v_gene: TRBV5-1
abundance: NA

CDR3aa: CASSLGQGGSYEQYF
CDR3nt: TGTGCCAGCTCCCTGGGACAGGGGGGCTCCTACGAGCAGTACTTC
j_gene: TRBJ2-7
d_gene: TRBD1
len: 15
v_gene: TRBV18
abundance: NA

CDR3aa: CASSSGVLAGQETQYF
CDR3nt: TGTGCCAGCAGCTCCGGGGTACTAGCGGGCCAAGAGACCCAGTACTTC
j_gene: TRBJ2-5
d_gene: TRBD2
len: 16
v_gene: TRBV9
abundance: NA

CDR3aa: CASSVVPSSYNEQFF
CDR3nt: TGTGCCAGCAGCGTAGTTCCGAGCTCCTACAATGAGCAGTTCTTC
j_gene: TRBJ2-1
d_gene: NA
len: 15
v_gene: TRBV9
abundance: NA

CDR3aa: CASSQDLTSGGEQFF
CDR3nt: TGCGCCAGCAGCCAAGACTTAACTTCGGGGGGTGAGCAGTTCTTC
j_gene: TRBJ2-1
d_gene: TRBD2
len: 15
v_gene: TRBV4-3
abundance: NA

CDR3aa: CASSLEVSDYGYTF
CDR3nt: TGTGCCAGCAGCTTGGAGGTCAGTGACTATGGCTACACCTTC
j_gene: TRBJ1-2
d_gene: NA
len: 14
v_gene: TRBV5-4
abundance: NA

CDR3aa: CARRLHRGLEQPQHF
CDR3nt: TGCGCCAGGAGGTTGCACAGGGGGCTGGAGCAGCCCCAGCATTTT
j_gene: TRBJ1-5
d_gene: TRBD1
len: 15
v_gene: TRBV5-1
abundance: NA

CDR3aa: CASSPLTGANYGYTF
CDR3nt: TGTGCCAGCAGCCCGCTTACAGGGGCTAACTATGGCTACACCTTC
j_gene: TRBJ1-2
d_gene: TRBD1
len: 15
v_gene: TRBV7-2
abundance: NA

CDR3aa: CASSLEGSQPQHF
CDR3nt: TGTGCCAGCAGCTTAGAAGGGTCCCAGCCCCAGCATTTT
j_gene: TRBJ1-5
d_gene: NA
len: 13
v_gene: TRBV7-9
abundance: NA

CDR3aa: CASSPRTRDRGGNYGYTF
CDR3nt: TGTGCCAGCTCACCACGAACCCGGGACAGGGGGGGTAACTATGGCTACACCTTC
j_gene: TRBJ1-2
d_gene: TRBD1
len: 18
v_gene: TRBV18
abundance: few

CDR3aa: CASREQGHEQFF
CDR3nt: TGTGCCAGCAGGGAACAGGGGCATGAGCAGTTCTTC
j_gene: TRBJ2-1
d_gene: TRBD1
len: 12
v_gene: TRBV6-5
abundance: NA

CDR3aa: CASSEWSQDTWGNTIYF
CDR3nt: TGTGCCAGCAGTGAATGGTCGCAAGACACTTGGGGAAACACCATATATTTT
j_gene: TRBJ1-3
d_gene: NA
len: 17
v_gene: TRBV6-1
abundance: NA

CDR3aa: CAIKGAQLSDTQYF
CDR3nt: TGTGCCATCAAGGGGGCCCAATTGTCAGATACGCAGTATTTT
j_gene: TRBJ2-3
d_gene: TRBD1
len: 14
v_gene: TRBV10-3
abundance: NA